The rows below give T cell receptor beta chains drawn from one sample of a study of regulatory T cells in long-lasting Graves disease. From the multiplex PCR reads, TCRdb called clonotypes with MiXCR, one entry per CDR3 protein. Of about 310,000 distinct CDR3 sequences in the sample, 22% were seen once. The starting material was peripheral blood mononuclear cells (PBMCs), obtained when the disease was refractory, from a patient treated with antithyroid drugs. The receptors stem from a female donor with Graves disease. Each CDR3 is given with its conserved first and last residue. A D gene is named only where the DNA matches it firmly. Rows give clone size only sometimes, using once, few, many, or a class for an expanded clone.

V gene: TRBV28
clone size: many
D gene: -
J gene: TRBJ1-5
CDR3 protein: CASRRDKGYYSNQPQHF
CDR3 DNA: TGTGCCAGCCGCCGGGACAAAGGATACTATAGCAATCAGCCCCAGCATTTT

V gene: TRBV7-2
clone size: few
D gene: -
J gene: TRBJ1-4
CDR3 protein: CASSLQGFNEKLFF
CDR3 DNA: TGTGCCAGCAGCCTACAGGGCTTTAATGAAAAACTGTTTTTT

V gene: TRBV18
clone size: -
D gene: -
J gene: TRBJ1-2
CDR3 protein: CASSPGGPGGYTF
CDR3 DNA: TGTGCCAGCTCACCGGGCGGCCCGGGCGGCTACACCTTC

V gene: TRBV18
clone size: many
D gene: -
J gene: TRBJ1-1
CDR3 protein: CASSPRDGAFF
CDR3 DNA: TGTGCCAGCTCACCACGAGACGGGGCTTTCTTT

V gene: TRBV6-1
clone size: few
D gene: TRBD2
J gene: TRBJ2-1
CDR3 protein: CASRNGEGTTQFF
CDR3 DNA: TGTGCCAGCAGAAATGGGGAGGGGACTACACAGTTCTTC

V gene: TRBV12-3/TRBV12-4
clone size: -
D gene: TRBD1
J gene: TRBJ2-1
CDR3 protein: CASSSSGTARYNEQFF
CDR3 DNA: TGTGCCAGCAGCTCCTCCGGGACAGCGAGATACAATGAGCAGTTCTTC

V gene: TRBV4-2
clone size: -
D gene: -
J gene: TRBJ2-5
CDR3 protein: CASSQETGGETQYF
CDR3 DNA: TGTGCCAGCAGCCAAGAAACGGGTGGAGAGACCCAGTACTTC

V gene: TRBV6-1
clone size: few
D gene: TRBD1
J gene: TRBJ2-1
CDR3 protein: CASSEETGGYNEQFF
CDR3 DNA: TGTGCCAGCAGTGAAGAGACAGGGGGCTACAATGAGCAGTTCTTC

V gene: TRBV27
clone size: -
D gene: TRBD1
J gene: TRBJ2-3
CDR3 protein: CASSLLIAATGPTDTQYF
CDR3 DNA: TGTGCCAGCAGTTTATTAATCGCCGCGACAGGGCCCACAGATACGCAGTATTTT

V gene: TRBV6-5
clone size: few
D gene: -
J gene: TRBJ1-5
CDR3 protein: CASSYLQGNQPQHF
CDR3 DNA: TGTGCCAGCAGTTACTTGCAGGGCAATCAGCCCCAGCATTTT

V gene: TRBV6-1
clone size: many
D gene: -
J gene: TRBJ2-7
CDR3 protein: CASSPGTPYEQYF
CDR3 DNA: TGTGCCAGCAGTCCCGGGACTCCCTACGAGCAGTACTTC

V gene: TRBV2
clone size: -
D gene: TRBD2
J gene: TRBJ2-1
CDR3 protein: CASRGLAGENGNEQFF
CDR3 DNA: TGTGCCAGCAGGGGACTAGCGGGAGAGAACGGCAATGAGCAGTTCTTC

V gene: TRBV20-1
clone size: few
D gene: -
J gene: TRBJ1-2
CDR3 protein: CSASMASGGGYTF
CDR3 DNA: TGCAGTGCTAGTATGGCCTCCGGGGGTGGCTACACCTTC

V gene: TRBV7-9
clone size: once
D gene: -
J gene: TRBJ2-5
CDR3 protein: CASSLGVAGETQYF
CDR3 DNA: TGTGCCAGCAGCTTAGGAGTGGCAGGGGAGACCCAGTACTTC

V gene: TRBV5-1
clone size: -
D gene: TRBD2
J gene: TRBJ2-7
CDR3 protein: CASSLGLAGVEEQYF
CDR3 DNA: TGCGCCAGCAGCTTGGGACTAGCGGGAGTGGAAGAGCAGTACTTC

V gene: TRBV4-3
clone size: -
D gene: -
J gene: TRBJ1-1
CDR3 protein: CASSQYQGYGTEAFF
CDR3 DNA: TGCGCCAGCAGCCAGTATCAGGGTTACGGCACTGAAGCTTTCTTT

V gene: TRBV4-3
clone size: -
D gene: -
J gene: TRBJ1-5
CDR3 protein: CASSQDLSGSNQPQHF
CDR3 DNA: TGCGCCAGCAGCCAAGATTTGAGTGGGAGCAATCAGCCCCAGCATTTT

V gene: TRBV6-1
clone size: -
D gene: -
J gene: TRBJ2-5
CDR3 protein: CASTGAAQETQYF
CDR3 DNA: TGTGCCAGCACAGGGGCGGCCCAAGAGACCCAGTACTTC

V gene: TRBV7-9
clone size: many
D gene: -
J gene: TRBJ2-7
CDR3 protein: CASSLPEGEHSYEQYF
CDR3 DNA: TGTGCCAGCAGCTTACCAGAAGGGGAGCACTCCTACGAGCAGTACTTC

V gene: TRBV6-6
clone size: -
D gene: -
J gene: TRBJ2-5
CDR3 protein: CASSYSGEETQYF
CDR3 DNA: TGTGCCAGCAGTTACTCGGGTGAAGAGACCCAGTACTTC

V gene: TRBV19
clone size: -
D gene: TRBD2
J gene: TRBJ2-7
CDR3 protein: CASSMGGNGYEQYF
CDR3 DNA: TGTGCCAGTAGTATGGGAGGGAATGGGTACGAGCAGTACTTC

V gene: TRBV6-1
clone size: few
D gene: -
J gene: TRBJ1-5
CDR3 protein: CASSRGSRGQPQHF
CDR3 DNA: TGTGCCAGCAGTAGGGGTTCACGGGGCCAGCCCCAGCATTTT

V gene: TRBV7-8
clone size: few
D gene: -
J gene: TRBJ2-7
CDR3 protein: CASSFYAGPYEQYF
CDR3 DNA: TGTGCCAGCAGCTTTTATGCGGGGCCCTACGAGCAGTACTTC

V gene: TRBV12-3/TRBV12-4
clone size: many
D gene: -
J gene: TRBJ2-1
CDR3 protein: CASPGVNGANNEQFF
CDR3 DNA: TGTGCCAGCCCAGGGGTGAACGGGGCTAACAATGAGCAGTTCTTC

V gene: TRBV3-1
clone size: many
D gene: TRBD2
J gene: TRBJ2-5
CDR3 protein: CASSQGAGAETQYF
CDR3 DNA: TGTGCCAGCAGCCAAGGAGCGGGAGCGGAGACCCAGTACTTC

V gene: TRBV4-2
clone size: -
D gene: -
J gene: TRBJ1-2
CDR3 protein: CASSQPDRAAEAYTF
CDR3 DNA: TGTGCCAGCAGCCAACCCGACCGTGCGGCGGAGGCCTACACCTTC

V gene: TRBV30
clone size: -
D gene: -
J gene: TRBJ1-6
CDR3 protein: CAWSFETTRISPLHF
CDR3 DNA: TGTGCCTGGAGTTTCGAGACCACGCGGATCTCACCCCTCCACTTT

V gene: TRBV6-1
clone size: many
D gene: -
J gene: TRBJ2-2
CDR3 protein: CASRTGTYTGELFF
CDR3 DNA: TGTGCCAGCAGGACCGGGACCTACACCGGGGAGCTGTTTTTT